The following is a TCR beta chain sequence with its context. Profiling relied on immunoSEQ multiplex PCR, and the TCRdb table lists in-frame clones only, not all of them. The sample has around 2,000,000 clones, roughly 94% seen once; the top ten hold about 1.1%. This specimen comes from a study of shared clonotypes between healthy human individuals. CDR1 SEHNR and CDR2 FQNEAQ come from the germline V gene (reference sequence). V was cut by 6 bases and J by 0 bases, with 15 bases left in between. The length of the CDR3 is 16 residues. In the naive CD8 group, cells lacked CD45RO and were positively selected for CCR7, so terminally differentiated effector memory CD45RA+ cells were left out.

This receptor was taken from a man younger than 35 in good health. The genes are TRBV7-9 and TRBJ1-3; TRBD1 is a possible D gene (6 bases). The sample taken for sequencing was naive CD8+ T cells sorted from blood. CDR3 sequence: CASSSVGGGSGNTIYF. The DNA of the CDR3 is TGTGCCAGCAGTTCCGTCGGAGGGGGCTCTGGAAACACCATATATTTT.